The 22 T cell receptor beta chains below come from one sample, sequenced in a study of shared clonotypes between healthy human individuals. Only in-frame clones appear in the TCRdb table, and some are missing; sequencing was by immunoSEQ multiplex PCR. The table shows about 2,500,000 clones, with roughly nine tenths occurring only once. The specimen was naive CD4+ T cells sorted from blood. The sample's subset: CD45RA+ positively selected. All receptors derive from a man aged 18 to 35 in good health.

The V and J genes are TRBV5-1 and TRBJ2-5; possible D gene TRBD1, 6 bases. This CDR3 spans 13 amino acids. Germline CDR1 reads SGHRS; CDR2 reads YFSETQ. With 5 bases removed from V and 5 bases from J, the gap between germline ends came to 13 bases. CDR3 amino acids: CASSRQVRETQYF. The CDR3 DNA follows: TGCGCCAGCAGTCGACAGGTTCGGGAGACCCAGTACTTC.

This chain connects TRBV11-2 to TRBJ1-4, with TRBD1 matching over 7 bases. The germline V gene encodes CDR1 SGHAT and CDR2 FQNNGV. The V segment lost 6 bases and the J segment 4 bases; nucleotides outside the gene matches: 5. The CDR3 is 14 residues long. The CDR3 protein is CASRSRQGNEKLFF. For the CDR3, the DNA is TGTGCCAGCAGATCCCGACAGGGTAATGAAAAACTGTTTTTT. The full variable domain, completed using reference TRBV11-2 and TRBJ1-4, is EAGVAQSPRYKIIEKRQSVAFWCNPISGHATLYWYQQILGQGPKLLIQFQNNGVVDDSQLPKDRFSAERLKGVDSTLKIQPAKLEDSAVYLCASRSRQGNEKLFFGSGTQLSVL.

The V call is TRBV27, the J call TRBJ1-2; TRBD1 might be the D (6 bases). CDR1 MNHEY and CDR2 SMNVEV come from the germline V gene (reference sequence). The CDR3 runs to 13 residues. Trimming took 5 bases from V and 4 from J, leaving 11 bases between them. CDR3 nucleotide sequence: TGTGCCAGCAGTACCGGACAGCTCTATGGCTACACCTTC. It specifies CASSTGQLYGYTF.

V is TRBV10-3 and J is TRBJ2-3, with 10 bases aligning to TRBD2. With V trimmed by 6 bases and J by 6 bases, 6 bases remained unmatched. The length of the CDR3 is 14 residues. CDR1 and CDR2 (germline): ENHRY, SYGVKD. The CDR3 bases are TGTGCCATCAGCCAGCGGGAGGGTGCCGATACGCAGTATTTT. Translation gives CAISQREGADTQYF.

The rearrangement joins TRBV6-1 to TRBJ2-7; unclear D gene. V dropped 4 bases and J dropped 0 bases, with 13 bases sitting between them. Germline lookup yields CDR1 MNHNS and CDR2 SASEGT. The CDR3 sequence is 15 residues long. The CDR3 region is CASSVPNLSSYEQYF. The CDR3 DNA is TGTGCCAGCAGTGTCCCAAACCTAAGCTCCTACGAGCAGTACTTC.

The V call is TRBV5-1, the J call TRBJ2-7; 7 bases agree with TRBD1. Unmatched junction bases numbered 7, after V lost 0 bases and J lost 4 bases. The length of the CDR3 is 15 residues. The germline gives CDR1 SGHRS, CDR2 YFSETQ. The CDR3 sequence is CASSLVDRSGYEQYF. The CDR3, as DNA: TGCGCCAGCAGCTTGGTGGACAGGAGTGGTTACGAGCAGTACTTC.

Regarding this clone: Different DNA sequences within this sample yield the same CDR3. The chain combines TRBV6-6 with TRBJ1-2; D is undetermined. The CDR3 totals 11 residues. Germline lookup yields CDR1 MNHNY and CDR2 SVGAGI (reference sequence). Trimming left V 2 bases short and J 2 bases short, with 0 bases between. CDR3 nucleotides: TGTGCCAGCAGTTACAACTATGGCTACACCTTC. This gives the protein CASSYNYGYTF.

This rearrangement joins TRBV6-5 to TRBJ2-1; 7 positions agree with TRBD1. V was clipped by 5 bases and J by 2 bases; unmatched bases: 6. Germline loops: CDR1 MNHEY, CDR2 SVGAGI. The CDR3 runs 15 residues. The CDR3 nucleotides are TGTGCCAGCAGTAGGGGACAGACCACCTACAATGAGCAGTTCTTC. Protein product: CASSRGQTTYNEQFF.

This clone was picked up one time. The chain couples TRBV6-4 to TRBJ2-5, with 7 bases lining up with TRBD2. The CDR3 covers 13 residues. The germline CDR1 and CDR2 sequences are MRHNA and SNTAGT. Germline trimming cut 3 bases from V and 6 bases from J; bases unmatched to any gene: 4. This CDR3 reads CASSEQGGKTQYF. The CDR3, as DNA: TGTGCCAGCAGTGAGCAGGGAGGGAAGACCCAGTACTTC.

The chain recombines TRBV30 with TRBJ1-1; D ambiguous. V dropped 2 bases and J dropped 7 bases, with 8 bases sitting between them. This CDR3 has 11 residues. Germline CDR1 is GTSNPN and CDR2 is SVGIG (reference sequence). This chain's CDR3 is CAWSLQFEAFF. CDR3 in DNA: TGTGCCTGGAGTTTGCAGTTTGAAGCTTTCTTT.

The chain links TRBV27 to TRBJ1-6, with TRBD1 matching 8 bases. CDR3 length equals 15 residues. From germline, CDR1 is MNHEY and CDR2 SMNVEV (reference sequence). The V gene end was trimmed by 4 bases and the J gene end by 7 bases; junction bases not matched to a gene: 6. CDR3 nucleotide sequence: TGTGCCAGCAGTTCTAGACAGGGGATGAATTCACCCCTCCACTTT. It encodes CASSSRQGMNSPLHF.

This clone was seen a single time. The chain is built from TRBV5-1 and TRBJ2-2; unclear D gene. V was clipped by 4 bases and J by 7 bases, with 14 bases between them. This CDR3 contains 14 residues. Germline V gene sequence: CDR1 SGHRS, CDR2 YFSETQ. CDR3 loop: CASSRAYQNGELFF. The DNA for the CDR3 is TGCGCCAGCAGCCGGGCCTATCAAAACGGGGAGCTGTTTTTT.

The V call is TRBV7-2, the J call TRBJ2-1; D remains ambiguous. In germline, CDR1 is SGHTA, CDR2 FQGNSA. The CDR3 is 17 residues long. Trimming shortened V by 3 bases and J by 4 bases, and 19 bases separated the two germline ends. CDR3 protein: CASSFPSAASLYNEQFF. Here the CDR3 DNA reads TGTGCCAGCAGCTTTCCATCGGCGGCCTCTTTGTACAATGAGCAGTTCTTC.

This chain uses TRBV30 with TRBJ2-2; D may be TRBD1 (5 bases). The CDR3 length is 15 residues. CDR1 and CDR2 from the germline V gene are GTSNPN and SVGIG (reference sequence). The ends were cut back, 0 bases at V and 5 bases at J, with 13 bases in the middle. In DNA form, the CDR3 reads TGTGCCTGGAGTGTAGTGGACAAGAGGACCGGGGAGCTGTTTTTT. Its translation is CAWSVVDKRTGELFF.

This sequence joins TRBV18 and TRBJ1-6, with TRBD1 as a possible D gene (6 bases). The germline V and J ends were trimmed by 4 bases and 6 bases, with 10 bases remaining between them. This CDR3 comprises 14 residues. Germline-derived CDR1 and CDR2 are KGHSH and LQKENI. The CDR3 DNA sequence: TGTGCCAGCTCACTGCAGGGGTTTAATTCACCCCTCCACTTT. This encodes CASSLQGFNSPLHF.

J is TRBJ1-2 and V is TRBV12-5; 9 positions match TRBD1. The V gene's germline CDR1 is LGHNT and CDR2 FRNRAP. The CDR3 totals 16 residues. The ends lost 0 bases at V and 3 bases at J; junction bases unmatched: 5. The CDR3 spells CASGLVRQGGHYGYTF. In nucleotides, the CDR3 is TGTGCTAGTGGTTTGGTTAGACAGGGGGGACACTATGGCTACACCTTC.

V usage is TRBV18 and J usage is TRBJ2-3; 9 nucleotides align to TRBD1. The germline CDR1 and CDR2 sequences are KGHSH and LQKENI. The CDR3 loop spans 15 amino acids. V lost 3 bases, J lost 4 bases, and 5 bases stayed unmatched. The CDR3 bases are TGTGCCAGCTCACCGACGGGACAGGGCCCAGATACGCAGTATTTT. It specifies CASSPTGQGPDTQYF.

The sample holds a few counts of this clone. In the same sample, other DNA sequences code for this CDR3. The chain uses TRBV20-1 and TRBJ1-1; unclear D gene. Trimming left V 3 bases short and J 1 base short, with 3 bases between. Looked up from germline, CDR1 is DFQATT and CDR2 is SNEGSKA (reference sequence). The CDR3 totals 11 residues. The CDR3 reads CSASRNTEAFF. In nucleotides, the CDR3 is TGCAGTGCTAGCAGGAACACTGAAGCTTTCTTT.

V is TRBV28 and J is TRBJ1-1; possible D gene TRBD1, 6 bases. V was pared by 7 bases and J by 1 base, with 13 bases between. The CDR3 is 14 residues long. Per germline, CDR1 MDHEN and CDR2 SYDVKM. The CDR3: CASTGGTKNTEAFF. DNA of the CDR3: TGTGCCAGCACTGGTGGGACAAAGAACACTGAAGCTTTCTTT.

The chain has TRBV2 and TRBJ2-5; D tentatively reads TRBD1 or TRBD2 (5 bases each). The CDR3 is made up of 12 amino acids. V lost 6 bases to trimming and J lost 5 bases, with 10 bases between them. Germline values: CDR1 SNHLY, CDR2 FYNNEI. Here the CDR3 reads CASRGEGETQYF. The CDR3 bases are TGTGCCAGCAGGGGAGAGGGGGAGACCCAGTACTTC.

V usage is TRBV10-3 and J usage is TRBJ2-2; 9 nucleotides align to TRBD2. Trimming removed 6 bases from V and 0 bases from J; junction bases left unmatched: 8. This CDR3 has 17 residues. Germline V gives CDR1 ENHRY, CDR2 SYGVKD. The CDR3 loop reads CAISSGTSLANTGELFF. Here the CDR3 DNA reads TGTGCCATCAGCTCCGGGACTAGCCTCGCGAACACCGGGGAGCTGTTTTTT.

V gene TRBV5-1 combines with J gene TRBJ2-3, with 7 bases that match TRBD1. Germline CDR1 is SGHRS and CDR2 is YFSETQ. J lost 2 bases, V lost 4 bases, and 7 bases had no gene match. The CDR3 loop spans 15 amino acids. CDR3 DNA sequence: TGCGCCAGCAGCCCGACAGGGATCACCACAGATACGCAGTATTTT. Its translation is CASSPTGITTDTQYF.